Listed below are T cell receptor beta chains from one sample, sequenced in a study of cytomegalovirus exposure and HLA in healthy donors. TCRdb keeps only in-frame clones here, not all; method: immunoSEQ multiplex PCR. The sample lists approximately 150,000 clones; over 60% were seen once. The material sequenced was PBMCs. The receptors were gathered from a male donor in good health and CMV-seronegative. The CDR3 runs from the conserved cysteine through the conserved F or W. A D gene is named only where the DNA matches it firmly. The size of a clone is reported for some rows only, either as once, few or many, or as a class for expanded clones.

J gene: TRBJ2-5
clone size: once
V gene: TRBV5-4
D gene: -
CDR3 protein: CASSLVGRVGGETQYF
CDR3 DNA: TGTGCCAGCAGCTTGGTTGGCAGGGTGGGTGGGGAGACCCAGTACTTC

J gene: TRBJ2-1
clone size: -
V gene: TRBV29-1
D gene: -
CDR3 protein: CSGRVSGFSYNEQFF
CDR3 DNA: TGCAGCGGGAGGGTATCAGGCTTCTCCTACAATGAGCAGTTCTTC

J gene: TRBJ1-1
clone size: -
V gene: TRBV19
D gene: -
CDR3 protein: CASSIREGRGRTEAFF
CDR3 DNA: TGTGCCAGTAGTATTAGGGAGGGAAGAGGTCGGACTGAAGCTTTCTTT

J gene: TRBJ1-5
clone size: -
V gene: TRBV19
D gene: -
CDR3 protein: CASPRGGDPSQPQHF
CDR3 DNA: TGTGCCAGTCCCCGGGGGGGGGATCCGAGTCAGCCCCAGCATTTT

J gene: TRBJ2-2
clone size: -
V gene: TRBV5-4
D gene: -
CDR3 protein: CASTLGLDTGELFF
CDR3 DNA: TGTGCCAGCACCTTGGGACTTGACACCGGGGAGCTGTTTTTT

J gene: TRBJ1-2
clone size: -
V gene: TRBV9
D gene: TRBD1
CDR3 protein: CASSVVSGQCSFYGYTF
CDR3 DNA: TGTGCCAGCAGCGTAGTGTCGGGACAGTGTTCTTTCTATGGCTACACCTTC

J gene: TRBJ2-7
clone size: once
V gene: TRBV7-6
D gene: TRBD1
CDR3 protein: CASSLRDSNYEQYF
CDR3 DNA: TGTGCCAGCAGCCTGAGGGACAGCAACTACGAGCAGTACTTC

J gene: TRBJ2-1
clone size: -
V gene: TRBV5-1
D gene: TRBD2
CDR3 protein: CASSWGFESGRAIEQFF
CDR3 DNA: TGCGCCAGCAGCTGGGGGTTTGAAAGCGGGAGGGCCATTGAGCAGTTCTTC

J gene: TRBJ2-3
clone size: -
V gene: TRBV28
D gene: TRBD2
CDR3 protein: CASTPTLAGVADTQYF
CDR3 DNA: TGTGCCAGCACCCCGACGCTAGCGGGAGTTGCCGATACGCAGTATTTT

J gene: TRBJ1-5
clone size: few
V gene: TRBV2
D gene: TRBD1
CDR3 protein: CASRERQGGQPQHF
CDR3 DNA: TGTGCCAGCAGGGAAAGACAGGGGGGACAGCCCCAGCATTTT

J gene: TRBJ1-3
clone size: few
V gene: TRBV9
D gene: -
CDR3 protein: CASSVADAPRTGNTIYF
CDR3 DNA: TGTGCCAGCAGCGTAGCAGATGCTCCTCGTACTGGAAACACCATATATTTT

J gene: TRBJ2-3
clone size: -
V gene: TRBV7-9
D gene: -
CDR3 protein: CASSLISAGSTDTQYF
CDR3 DNA: TGTGCCAGCAGCTTAATAAGCGCCGGTAGCACAGATACGCAGTATTTT

J gene: TRBJ1-5
clone size: few
V gene: TRBV7-2
D gene: -
CDR3 protein: CASSPSRSNQPQHF
CDR3 DNA: TGTGCCAGCAGCCCATCACGGAGCAATCAGCCCCAGCATTTT

J gene: TRBJ1-2
clone size: -
V gene: TRBV28
D gene: -
CDR3 protein: CASSLPGVGYTF
CDR3 DNA: TGTGCCAGCAGTTTGCCAGGGGTTGGCTACACCTTC

J gene: TRBJ2-2
clone size: few
V gene: TRBV6-1
D gene: TRBD1
CDR3 protein: CASSPTGETGELFF
CDR3 DNA: TGTGCCAGCAGTCCTACAGGGGAAACCGGGGAGCTGTTTTTT

J gene: TRBJ2-3
clone size: -
V gene: TRBV2
D gene: -
CDR3 protein: CASSVRTTTDTQYF
CDR3 DNA: TGTGCCAGCAGTGTGAGGACAACCACAGATACGCAGTATTTT

J gene: TRBJ1-5
clone size: -
V gene: TRBV7-9
D gene: TRBD1
CDR3 protein: CASSFQTGGNNQPQHF
CDR3 DNA: TGTGCCAGCAGCTTCCAGACAGGGGGTAACAATCAGCCCCAGCATTTT

J gene: TRBJ2-7
clone size: -
V gene: TRBV5-1
D gene: TRBD2
CDR3 protein: CASSWGGGTYEQYF
CDR3 DNA: TGCGCCAGCAGCTGGGGGGGAGGGACCTACGAGCAGTACTTC

J gene: TRBJ1-1
clone size: -
V gene: TRBV5-1
D gene: -
CDR3 protein: CASSSDIGKPAFF
CDR3 DNA: TGCGCCAGCAGCTCCGACATCGGAAAACCCGCTTTCTTT

J gene: TRBJ2-3
clone size: -
V gene: TRBV11-2
D gene: TRBD2
CDR3 protein: CASSTRRAGGSTSTDTQYF
CDR3 DNA: TGTGCCAGCAGCACCCGGAGAGCGGGGGGGTCAACTAGCACAGATACGCAGTATTTT

J gene: TRBJ2-5
clone size: -
V gene: TRBV5-3
D gene: -
CDR3 protein: CARSLGGRGAGRETQYF
CDR3 DNA: TGTGCCAGAAGCTTGGGGGGTCGGGGGGCTGGTCGGGAGACCCAGTACTTC

J gene: TRBJ2-6
clone size: -
V gene: TRBV14
D gene: -
CDR3 protein: CASSQRVVRVSSGANVLTF
CDR3 DNA: TGTGCCAGCAGCCAACGGGTGGTCAGAGTATCCTCTGGGGCCAACGTCCTGACTTTC

J gene: TRBJ2-5
clone size: -
V gene: TRBV7-8
D gene: -
CDR3 protein: CASSTLPLREKETQYF
CDR3 DNA: TGTGCCAGCAGCACCCTTCCCCTCCGGGAGAAAGAGACCCAGTACTTC

J gene: TRBJ2-1
clone size: -
V gene: TRBV5-4
D gene: TRBD2
CDR3 protein: CASTTPSGTFNEQFF
CDR3 DNA: TGTGCCAGCACCACCCCTAGCGGGACCTTTAATGAGCAGTTCTTC

J gene: TRBJ2-2
clone size: -
V gene: TRBV7-2
D gene: TRBD1
CDR3 protein: CASSLNRDRADTGELFF
CDR3 DNA: TGTGCCAGCAGCCTCAATCGGGACAGGGCGGACACCGGGGAGCTGTTTTTT

J gene: TRBJ2-7
clone size: -
V gene: TRBV28
D gene: -
CDR3 protein: CASSPLASGTPNYEQYF
CDR3 DNA: TGTGCCAGCAGTCCCCTGGCGTCCGGGACTCCAAACTACGAGCAGTACTTC

J gene: TRBJ2-2
clone size: -
V gene: TRBV12-5
D gene: -
CDR3 protein: CASGFTNTGELFF
CDR3 DNA: TGTGCTAGTGGTTTCACGAACACCGGGGAGCTGTTTTTT

J gene: TRBJ2-7
clone size: -
V gene: TRBV27
D gene: TRBD1
CDR3 protein: CASSLRDRALDEQYF
CDR3 DNA: TGTGCCAGCAGTTTAAGGGACAGGGCCTTAGACGAGCAGTACTTC

J gene: TRBJ2-3
clone size: -
V gene: TRBV28
D gene: -
CDR3 protein: CASSFPKVGDTQYF
CDR3 DNA: TGTGCCAGCAGTTTCCCCAAGGTCGGGGATACGCAGTATTTT

J gene: TRBJ2-5
clone size: few
V gene: TRBV9
D gene: TRBD2
CDR3 protein: CASAKGVAGVVSETQYF
CDR3 DNA: TGTGCCAGCGCTAAAGGAGTAGCGGGGGTGGTAAGCGAGACCCAGTACTTC

J gene: TRBJ2-1
clone size: -
V gene: TRBV7-9
D gene: TRBD1
CDR3 protein: CSSSSPGQGYNEQFF
CDR3 DNA: TGTTCCAGCAGCTCTCCGGGACAGGGTTACAATGAGCAGTTCTTC

J gene: TRBJ1-2
clone size: -
V gene: TRBV7-2
D gene: -
CDR3 protein: CASSERDSVYGYTF
CDR3 DNA: TGTGCCAGCAGCGAAAGGGACTCGGTTTATGGCTACACCTTC

J gene: TRBJ1-6
clone size: -
V gene: TRBV27
D gene: -
CDR3 protein: CASSLSRWSSPLHF
CDR3 DNA: TGTGCCAGCAGTTTATCGAGGTGGAGTTCACCCCTCCACTTT

J gene: TRBJ2-3
clone size: -
V gene: TRBV5-1
D gene: -
CDR3 protein: CASKEGQGWTTDTQYF
CDR3 DNA: TGCGCCAGCAAGGAAGGGCAGGGGTGGACAACAGATACGCAGTATTTT

J gene: TRBJ2-1
clone size: -
V gene: TRBV6-6
D gene: TRBD1
CDR3 protein: CASRETGADNEQFF
CDR3 DNA: TGTGCCAGCAGAGAGACAGGGGCCGACAATGAGCAGTTCTTC

J gene: TRBJ2-5
clone size: -
V gene: TRBV28
D gene: TRBD2
CDR3 protein: CASSLRGGGAWETQYF
CDR3 DNA: TGTGCCAGCAGTCTAAGGGGCGGGGGGGCTTGGGAGACCCAGTACTTC

J gene: TRBJ2-2
clone size: -
V gene: TRBV28
D gene: -
CDR3 protein: CASSRGEGLGPGELFF
CDR3 DNA: TGTGCCAGCAGTCGGGGTGAAGGACTCGGACCCGGGGAGCTGTTTTTT

J gene: TRBJ1-1
clone size: -
V gene: TRBV9
D gene: TRBD1
CDR3 protein: CASSVQGANTEAFF
CDR3 DNA: TGTGCCAGCAGCGTACAGGGGGCGAACACTGAAGCTTTCTTT

J gene: TRBJ2-3
clone size: -
V gene: TRBV5-1
D gene: -
CDR3 protein: CASSLNPGGTDTQYF
CDR3 DNA: TGCGCCAGCAGCTTGAACCCCGGAGGGACAGATACGCAGTATTTT

J gene: TRBJ2-1
clone size: few
V gene: TRBV30
D gene: TRBD2
CDR3 protein: CAWTYRGVNEQFF
CDR3 DNA: TGTGCCTGGACTTACCGGGGGGTGAATGAGCAGTTCTTC

J gene: TRBJ2-7
clone size: -
V gene: TRBV29-1
D gene: -
CDR3 protein: CSVLTGDEQYF
CDR3 DNA: TGCAGCGTTCTTACGGGGGACGAGCAGTACTTC

J gene: TRBJ2-3
clone size: -
V gene: TRBV19
D gene: -
CDR3 protein: CASSLGGRQSTDTQYF
CDR3 DNA: TGTGCCAGTAGCCTAGGGGGAAGGCAGAGCACAGATACGCAGTATTTT

J gene: TRBJ2-1
clone size: -
V gene: TRBV14
D gene: TRBD2
CDR3 protein: CASSSSGGAYNEQFF
CDR3 DNA: TGTGCCAGCAGTTCTAGCGGGGGGGCCTACAATGAGCAGTTCTTC

J gene: TRBJ2-5
clone size: -
V gene: TRBV9
D gene: -
CDR3 protein: CASSVAPGDGETQYF
CDR3 DNA: TGTGCCAGCAGCGTTGCTCCGGGAGATGGCGAGACCCAGTACTTC

J gene: TRBJ1-1
clone size: -
V gene: TRBV10-3
D gene: TRBD1
CDR3 protein: CAISDPTGKETEAFF
CDR3 DNA: TGTGCCATCAGTGACCCGACAGGGAAAGAGACTGAAGCTTTCTTT

J gene: TRBJ1-6
clone size: few
V gene: TRBV19
D gene: TRBD1
CDR3 protein: CASSINRGGSPLHF
CDR3 DNA: TGTGCCAGTAGTATAAACAGGGGAGGCTCACCCCTCCACTTT

J gene: TRBJ2-1
clone size: -
V gene: TRBV7-9
D gene: TRBD2
CDR3 protein: CASSVLTSGGSYNEQFF
CDR3 DNA: TGTGCCAGCAGCGTCCTCACTAGCGGGGGATCCTACAATGAGCAGTTCTTC

J gene: TRBJ2-7
clone size: -
V gene: TRBV7-9
D gene: TRBD2
CDR3 protein: CASSGRLERGSSYEQYF
CDR3 DNA: TGTGCCAGCAGCGGACGACTCGAGCGGGGGAGCTCCTACGAGCAGTACTTC

J gene: TRBJ1-2
clone size: -
V gene: TRBV5-4
D gene: TRBD1
CDR3 protein: CASSLDRGRLLPPNYGYTF
CDR3 DNA: TGTGCCAGCAGCCTGGACAGGGGGCGTCTCCTCCCCCCTAACTATGGCTACACCTTC

J gene: TRBJ2-7
clone size: few
V gene: TRBV9
D gene: -
CDR3 protein: CASSVGSGSYEQYF
CDR3 DNA: TGTGCCAGCAGCGTAGGGAGCGGGTCCTACGAGCAGTACTTC

J gene: TRBJ1-5
clone size: -
V gene: TRBV5-1
D gene: TRBD1
CDR3 protein: CASSLTAGGRRNQPQHF
CDR3 DNA: TGCGCCAGCAGCTTGACGGCAGGGGGAAGGCGCAATCAGCCCCAGCATTTT

J gene: TRBJ2-1
clone size: -
V gene: TRBV5-1
D gene: TRBD2
CDR3 protein: CASKRGAFYNEQFF
CDR3 DNA: TGCGCCAGCAAGCGGGGGGCCTTTTACAATGAGCAGTTCTTC

J gene: TRBJ1-4
clone size: once
V gene: TRBV5-6
D gene: -
CDR3 protein: CASSPSAGGQINEKLFF
CDR3 DNA: TGTGCCAGCAGCCCTTCTGCCGGTGGACAGATCAATGAAAAACTGTTTTTT

J gene: TRBJ2-7
clone size: -
V gene: TRBV7-9
D gene: TRBD1
CDR3 protein: CASSVDRANEQYF
CDR3 DNA: TGTGCCAGCAGCGTAGACAGGGCGAACGAGCAGTACTTC

J gene: TRBJ1-1
clone size: -
V gene: TRBV9
D gene: TRBD1
CDR3 protein: CASSVDTGGDTEAFF
CDR3 DNA: TGTGCCAGCAGCGTAGATACAGGGGGGGACACTGAAGCTTTCTTT

J gene: TRBJ2-5
clone size: -
V gene: TRBV5-1
D gene: TRBD1
CDR3 protein: CASSTGTGGITWQETQYF
CDR3 DNA: TGCGCCAGCAGCACCGGGACAGGGGGAATAACCTGGCAAGAGACCCAGTACTTC

J gene: TRBJ2-7
clone size: -
V gene: TRBV11-1
D gene: TRBD2
CDR3 protein: CASSLRGVSPYEQYF
CDR3 DNA: TGTGCCAGCAGCTTGCGGGGGGTCTCCCCCTACGAGCAGTACTTC

J gene: TRBJ2-1
clone size: -
V gene: TRBV7-9
D gene: TRBD2
CDR3 protein: CASSLVGRGGDEQFF
CDR3 DNA: TGTGCCAGCAGCTTAGTTGGGCGGGGGGGCGATGAGCAGTTCTTC